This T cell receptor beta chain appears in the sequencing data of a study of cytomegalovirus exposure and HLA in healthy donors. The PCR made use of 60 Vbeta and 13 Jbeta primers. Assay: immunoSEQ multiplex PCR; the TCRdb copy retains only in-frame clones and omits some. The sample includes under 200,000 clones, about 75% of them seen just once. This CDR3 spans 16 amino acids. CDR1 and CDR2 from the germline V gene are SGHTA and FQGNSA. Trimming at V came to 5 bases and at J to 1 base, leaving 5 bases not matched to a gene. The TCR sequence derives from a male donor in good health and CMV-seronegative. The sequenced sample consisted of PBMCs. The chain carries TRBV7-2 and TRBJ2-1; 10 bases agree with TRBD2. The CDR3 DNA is TGTGCCAGCAGCCGTCCGGGACTAGCGTCCTACAATGAGCAGTTCTTC. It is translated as CASSRPGLASYNEQFF.